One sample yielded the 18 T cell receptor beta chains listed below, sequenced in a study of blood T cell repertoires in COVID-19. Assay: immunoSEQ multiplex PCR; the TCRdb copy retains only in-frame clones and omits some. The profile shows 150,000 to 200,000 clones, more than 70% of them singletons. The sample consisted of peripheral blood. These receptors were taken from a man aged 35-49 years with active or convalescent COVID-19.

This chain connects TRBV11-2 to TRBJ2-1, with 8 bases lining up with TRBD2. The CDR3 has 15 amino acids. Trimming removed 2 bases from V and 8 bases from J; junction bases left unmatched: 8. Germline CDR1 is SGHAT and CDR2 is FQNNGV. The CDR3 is CASSLIREGRDEQFF. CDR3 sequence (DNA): TGTGCCAGCAGCTTAATACGGGAGGGTAGGGATGAGCAGTTCTTC. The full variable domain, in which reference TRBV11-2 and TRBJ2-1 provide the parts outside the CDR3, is EAGVAQSPRYKIIEKRQSVAFWCNPISGHATLYWYQQILGQGPKLLIQFQNNGVVDDSQLPKDRFSAERLKGVDSTLKIQPAKLEDSAVYLCASSLIREGRDEQFFGPGTRLTVL.

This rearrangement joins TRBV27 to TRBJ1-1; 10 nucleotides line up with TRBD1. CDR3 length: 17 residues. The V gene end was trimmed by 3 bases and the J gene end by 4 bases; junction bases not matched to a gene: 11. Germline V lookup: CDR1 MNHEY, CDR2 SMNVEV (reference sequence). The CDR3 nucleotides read TGTGCCAGCAGTTTTTCGTCGACAGGGGGCGTCGCCACTGAAGCTTTCTTT. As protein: CASSFSSTGGVATEAFF.

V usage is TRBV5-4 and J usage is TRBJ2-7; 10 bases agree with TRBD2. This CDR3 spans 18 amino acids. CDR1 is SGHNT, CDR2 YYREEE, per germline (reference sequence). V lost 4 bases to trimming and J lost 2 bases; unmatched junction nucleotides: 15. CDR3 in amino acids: CASSPSGVAGGKAYEQYF. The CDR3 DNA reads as TGTGCCAGCAGCCCTTCCGGGGTAGCGGGAGGAAAGGCCTACGAGCAGTACTTC.

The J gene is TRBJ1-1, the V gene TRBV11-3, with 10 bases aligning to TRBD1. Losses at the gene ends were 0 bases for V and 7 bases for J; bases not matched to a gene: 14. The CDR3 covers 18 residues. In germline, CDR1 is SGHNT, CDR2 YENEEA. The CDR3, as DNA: TGTGCCAGCAGCTTAGATATGAGCCGACAGGGGGCGAAACGTGAAGCTTTCTTT. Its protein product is CASSLDMSRQGAKREAFF.

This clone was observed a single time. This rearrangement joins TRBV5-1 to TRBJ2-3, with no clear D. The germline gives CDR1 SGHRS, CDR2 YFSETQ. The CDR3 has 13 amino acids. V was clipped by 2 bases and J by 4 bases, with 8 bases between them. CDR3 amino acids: CASSFSVADTQYF. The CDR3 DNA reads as TGCGCCAGCAGCTTCTCAGTGGCAGATACGCAGTATTTT. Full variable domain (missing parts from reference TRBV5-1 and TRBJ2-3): KAGVTQTPRYLIKTRGQQVTLSCSPISGHRSVSWYQQTPGQGLQFLFEYFSETQRNKGNFPGRFSGRQFSNSRSEMNVSTLELGDSALYLCASSFSVADTQYFGPGTRLTVL.

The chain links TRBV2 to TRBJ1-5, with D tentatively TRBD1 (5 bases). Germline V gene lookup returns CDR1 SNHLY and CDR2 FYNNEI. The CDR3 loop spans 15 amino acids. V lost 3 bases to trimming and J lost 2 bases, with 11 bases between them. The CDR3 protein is CASSDQGLGNQPQHF. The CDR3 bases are TGTGCCAGCAGTGACCAGGGCTTAGGCAATCAGCCCCAGCATTTT. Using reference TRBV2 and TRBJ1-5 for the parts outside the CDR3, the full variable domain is EPEVTQTPSHQVTQMGQEVILRCVPISNHLYFYWYRQILGQKVEFLVSFYNNEISEKSEIFDDQFSVERPDGSNFTLKIRSTKLEDSAMYFCASSDQGLGNQPQHFGDGTRLSIL.

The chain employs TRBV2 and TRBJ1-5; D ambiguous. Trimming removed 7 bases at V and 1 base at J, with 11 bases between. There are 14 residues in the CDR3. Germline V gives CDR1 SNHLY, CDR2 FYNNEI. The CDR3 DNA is TGTGCCAGCACGAGGGATCGCAGCAATCAGCCCCAGCATTTT. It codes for CASTRDRSNQPQHF.

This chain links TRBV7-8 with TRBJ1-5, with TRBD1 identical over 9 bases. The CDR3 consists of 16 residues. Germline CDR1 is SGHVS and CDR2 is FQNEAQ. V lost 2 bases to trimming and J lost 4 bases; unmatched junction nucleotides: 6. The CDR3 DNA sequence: TGTGCCAGCAGCTTATATACAGGGGGCGTAAATCAGCCCCAGCATTTT. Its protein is CASSLYTGGVNQPQHF.

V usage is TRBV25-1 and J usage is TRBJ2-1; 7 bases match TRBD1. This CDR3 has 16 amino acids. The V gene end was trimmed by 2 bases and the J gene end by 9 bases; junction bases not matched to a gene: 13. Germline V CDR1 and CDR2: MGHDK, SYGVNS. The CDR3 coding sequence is TGTGCCAGCAGTGAAGCCCGACAGGGTGGAATCGGTGAGCAGTTCTTC. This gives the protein CASSEARQGGIGEQFF.

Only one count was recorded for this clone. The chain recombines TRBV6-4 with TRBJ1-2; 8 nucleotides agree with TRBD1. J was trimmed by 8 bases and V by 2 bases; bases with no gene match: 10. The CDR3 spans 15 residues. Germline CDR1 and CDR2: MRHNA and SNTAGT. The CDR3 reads CASSDQTTGGGGYTF. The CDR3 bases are TGTGCCAGCAGTGACCAAACTACAGGGGGAGGAGGCTACACCTTC.

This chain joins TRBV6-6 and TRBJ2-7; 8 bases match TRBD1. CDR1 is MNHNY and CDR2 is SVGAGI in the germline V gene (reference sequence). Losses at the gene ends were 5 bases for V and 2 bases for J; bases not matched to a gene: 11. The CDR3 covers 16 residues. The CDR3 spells CASSRYTRTGTYEQYF. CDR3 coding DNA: TGTGCCAGCAGTCGATATACACGGACAGGGACCTACGAGCAGTACTTC.

Here the CDR3 reads CASTLPTGANTGELFF. The DNA for the CDR3 is TGTGCCAGTACCCTCCCCACAGGGGCAAACACCGGGGAGCTGTTTTTT. The J gene is TRBJ2-2, the V gene TRBV19, with 7 bases fitting TRBD1. Germline V gene lookup returns CDR1 LNHDA and CDR2 SQIVND (reference sequence). J was trimmed by 2 bases and V by 7 bases; bases with no gene match: 10. This CDR3 has 16 residues.

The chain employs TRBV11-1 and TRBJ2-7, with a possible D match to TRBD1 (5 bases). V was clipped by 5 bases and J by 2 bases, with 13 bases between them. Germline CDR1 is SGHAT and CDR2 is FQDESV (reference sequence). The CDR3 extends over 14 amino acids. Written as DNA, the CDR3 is TGTGCCAGCAGCCCATTTTTGGGGCCCTACGAGCAGTACTTC. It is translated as CASSPFLGPYEQYF.

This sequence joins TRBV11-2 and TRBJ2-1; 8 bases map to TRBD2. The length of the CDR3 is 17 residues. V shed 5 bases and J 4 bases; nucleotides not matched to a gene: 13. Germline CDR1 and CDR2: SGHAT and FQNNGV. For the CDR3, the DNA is TGTGCCAGCAGCCCGATGGGGATAGCGGGGTTGTACAATGAGCAGTTCTTC. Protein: CASSPMGIAGLYNEQFF.

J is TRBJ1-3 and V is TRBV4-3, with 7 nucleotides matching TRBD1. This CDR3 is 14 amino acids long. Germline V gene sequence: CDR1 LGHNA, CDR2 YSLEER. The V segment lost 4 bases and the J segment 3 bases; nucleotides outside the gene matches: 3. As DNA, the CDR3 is TGCGCCAGCAGCCCGACAGGGTTTGGAAACACCATATATTTT. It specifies CASSPTGFGNTIYF.

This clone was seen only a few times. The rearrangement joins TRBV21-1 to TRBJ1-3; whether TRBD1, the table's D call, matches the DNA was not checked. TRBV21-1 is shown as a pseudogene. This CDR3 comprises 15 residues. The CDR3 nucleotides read TGTGCCAGCAGCAAAGGGGGCGCTTCTGGAAACACCATATATTTT. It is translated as CASSKGGASGNTIYF.

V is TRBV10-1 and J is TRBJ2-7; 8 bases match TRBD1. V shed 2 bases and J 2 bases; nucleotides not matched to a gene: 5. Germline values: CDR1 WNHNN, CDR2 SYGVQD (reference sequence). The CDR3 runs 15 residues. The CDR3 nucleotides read TGCGCCAGCAGTGAGCCCTTGGGACAGGCCTACGAGCAGTACTTC. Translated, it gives CASSEPLGQAYEQYF.

DNA of the CDR3: TGTGCCAGCAGCTTCGACAGGGTCTCACCCCTCCACTTT. Protein: CASSFDRVSPLHF. This chain uses TRBV7-9 with TRBJ1-6, with 7 bases lining up with TRBD1. Trimming at V came to 3 bases and at J to 10 bases, leaving 3 bases not matched to a gene. The CDR3 covers 13 residues. CDR1 SEHNR and CDR2 FQNEAQ come from the germline V gene (reference sequence).